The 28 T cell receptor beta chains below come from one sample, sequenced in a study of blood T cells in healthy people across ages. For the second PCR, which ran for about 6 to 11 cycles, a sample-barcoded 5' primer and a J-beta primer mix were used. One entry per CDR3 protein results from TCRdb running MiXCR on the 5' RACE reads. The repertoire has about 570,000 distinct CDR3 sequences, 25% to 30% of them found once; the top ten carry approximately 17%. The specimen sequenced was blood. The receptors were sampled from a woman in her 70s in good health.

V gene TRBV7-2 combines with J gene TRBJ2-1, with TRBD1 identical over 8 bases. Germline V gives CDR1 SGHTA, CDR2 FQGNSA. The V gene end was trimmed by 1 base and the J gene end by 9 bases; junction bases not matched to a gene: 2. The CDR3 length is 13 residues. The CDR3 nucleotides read TGTGCCAGCAGCTTAGGCAGGGGGCTTGAGCAGTTCTTC. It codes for CASSLGRGLEQFF.

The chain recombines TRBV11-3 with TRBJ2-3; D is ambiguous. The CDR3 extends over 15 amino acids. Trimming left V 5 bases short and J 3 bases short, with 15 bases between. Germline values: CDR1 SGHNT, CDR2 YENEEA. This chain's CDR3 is CASSPGRGWTDTQYF. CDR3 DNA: TGTGCCAGCAGCCCCGGCCGTGGATGGACAGATACGCAGTATTTT.

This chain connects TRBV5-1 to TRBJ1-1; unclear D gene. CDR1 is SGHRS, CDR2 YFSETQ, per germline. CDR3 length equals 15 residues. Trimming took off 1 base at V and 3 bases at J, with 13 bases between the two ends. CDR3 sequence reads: CASSLQGFSDTEAFF. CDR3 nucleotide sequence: TGCGCCAGCAGCTTGCAAGGGTTCTCGGACACTGAAGCTTTCTTT.

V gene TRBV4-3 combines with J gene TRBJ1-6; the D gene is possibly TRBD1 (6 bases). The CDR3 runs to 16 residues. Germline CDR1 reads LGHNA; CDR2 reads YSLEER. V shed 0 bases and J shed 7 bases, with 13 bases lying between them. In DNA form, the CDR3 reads TGCGCCAGCAGCCAAGACTCGGGGGCCTCGAATTCACCCCTCCACTTT. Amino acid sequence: CASSQDSGASNSPLHF.

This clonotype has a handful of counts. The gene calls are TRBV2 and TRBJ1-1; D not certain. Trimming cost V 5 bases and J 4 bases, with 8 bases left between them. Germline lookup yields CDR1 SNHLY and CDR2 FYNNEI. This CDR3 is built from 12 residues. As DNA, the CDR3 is TGTGCCAGCAGTCCCCGGAGCACTGAAGCTTTCTTT. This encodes CASSPRSTEAFF.

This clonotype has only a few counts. Written as DNA, the CDR3 is TGTGCCAGCAGCCCCGACTGGGCGCAGGCCAAAAACATTCAGTACTTC. Translation: CASSPDWAQAKNIQYF. The genes are TRBV5-4 and TRBJ2-4; D uncertain. Trimming left V 4 bases short and J 1 base short, with 15 bases between. The CDR3 consists of 16 residues. Germline V CDR1 and CDR2: SGHNT, YYREEE (reference sequence).

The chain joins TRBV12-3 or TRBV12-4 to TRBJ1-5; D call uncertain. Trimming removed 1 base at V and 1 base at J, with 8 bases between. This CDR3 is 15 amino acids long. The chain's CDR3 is CASSLGSLSNQPQHF. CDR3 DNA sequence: TGTGCCAGCAGTTTAGGGTCGCTGAGCAATCAGCCCCAGCATTTT.

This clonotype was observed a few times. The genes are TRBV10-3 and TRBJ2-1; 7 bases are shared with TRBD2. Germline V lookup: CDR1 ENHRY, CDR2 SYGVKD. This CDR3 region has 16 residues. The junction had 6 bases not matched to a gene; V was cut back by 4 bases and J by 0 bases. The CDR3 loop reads CAISATRESSYNEQFF. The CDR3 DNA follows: TGTGCCATCAGTGCGACGCGGGAGAGCTCCTACAATGAGCAGTTCTTC.

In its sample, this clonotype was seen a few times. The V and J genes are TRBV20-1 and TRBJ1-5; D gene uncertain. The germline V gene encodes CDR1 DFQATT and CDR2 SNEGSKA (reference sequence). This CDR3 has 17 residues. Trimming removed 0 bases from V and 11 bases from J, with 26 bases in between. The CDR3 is CSARDGRQSPVQSAQHF. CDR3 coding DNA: TGCAGTGCTAGAGATGGCCGGCAGTCCCCCGTACAATCGGCCCAGCATTTT.

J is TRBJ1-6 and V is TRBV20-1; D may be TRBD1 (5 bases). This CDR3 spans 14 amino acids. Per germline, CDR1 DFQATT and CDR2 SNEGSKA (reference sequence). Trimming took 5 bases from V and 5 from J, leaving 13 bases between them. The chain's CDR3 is CSACPGRDNSPLHF. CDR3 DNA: TGCAGTGCTTGTCCGGGGCGCGATAATTCACCCCTCCACTTT.

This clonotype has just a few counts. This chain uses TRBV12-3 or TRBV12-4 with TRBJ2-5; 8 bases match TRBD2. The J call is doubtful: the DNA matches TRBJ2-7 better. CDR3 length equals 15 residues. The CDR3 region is CASSLRRGVPHEQYF. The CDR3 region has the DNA TGTGCCAGCAGTTTGAGGCGGGGGGTCCCCCACGAGCAGTACTTC.

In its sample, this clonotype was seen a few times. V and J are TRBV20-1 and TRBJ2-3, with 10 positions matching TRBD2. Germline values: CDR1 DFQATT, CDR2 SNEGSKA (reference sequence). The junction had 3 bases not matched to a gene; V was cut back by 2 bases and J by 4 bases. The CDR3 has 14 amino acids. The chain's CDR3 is CSARRAGGADTQYF. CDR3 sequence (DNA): TGCAGTGCTAGACGAGCGGGGGGGGCAGATACGCAGTATTTT.

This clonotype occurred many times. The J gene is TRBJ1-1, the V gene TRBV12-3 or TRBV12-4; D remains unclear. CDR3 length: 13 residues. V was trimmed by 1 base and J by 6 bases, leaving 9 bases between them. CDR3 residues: CASSLGGGAEAFF. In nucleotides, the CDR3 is TGTGCCAGCAGTTTAGGCGGCGGCGCTGAAGCTTTCTTT.

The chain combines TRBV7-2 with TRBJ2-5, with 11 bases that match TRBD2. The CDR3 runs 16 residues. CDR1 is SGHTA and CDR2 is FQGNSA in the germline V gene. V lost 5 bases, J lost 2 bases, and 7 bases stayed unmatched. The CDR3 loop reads CASSPRTSGLQETQYF. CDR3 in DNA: TGTGCCAGCAGCCCACGGACTAGCGGGCTTCAAGAGACCCAGTACTTC.

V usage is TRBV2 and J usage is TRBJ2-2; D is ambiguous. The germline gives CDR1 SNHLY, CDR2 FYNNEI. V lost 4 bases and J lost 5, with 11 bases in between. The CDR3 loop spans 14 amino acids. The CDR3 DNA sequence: TGTGCCAGCAGTGGTGGCACCTTGACCGGGGAGCTGTTTTTT. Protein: CASSGGTLTGELFF.

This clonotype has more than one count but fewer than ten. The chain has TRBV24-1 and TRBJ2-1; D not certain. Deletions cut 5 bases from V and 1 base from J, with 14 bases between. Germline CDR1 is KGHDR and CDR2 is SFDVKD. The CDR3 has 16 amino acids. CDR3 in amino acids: CATSGLSVKSYNEQFF. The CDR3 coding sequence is TGTGCCACCAGTGGGCTCTCAGTGAAGTCCTACAATGAGCAGTTCTTC.

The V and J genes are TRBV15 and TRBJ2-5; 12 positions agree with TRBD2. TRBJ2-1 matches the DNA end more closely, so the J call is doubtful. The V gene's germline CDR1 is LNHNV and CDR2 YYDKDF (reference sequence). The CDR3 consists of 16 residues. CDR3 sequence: CATSREPLAGGNEQFF. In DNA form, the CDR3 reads TGTGCCACCAGCAGAGAGCCACTAGCGGGGGGAAATGAGCAGTTCTTC.

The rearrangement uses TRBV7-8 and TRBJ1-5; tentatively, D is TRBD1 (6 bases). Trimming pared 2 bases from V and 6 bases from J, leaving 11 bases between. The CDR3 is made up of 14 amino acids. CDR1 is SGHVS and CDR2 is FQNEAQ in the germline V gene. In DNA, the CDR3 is TGTGCCAGCAGCTTATGGGGGCAGAGTCAGCCCCAGCATTTT. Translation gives CASSLWGQSQPQHF.

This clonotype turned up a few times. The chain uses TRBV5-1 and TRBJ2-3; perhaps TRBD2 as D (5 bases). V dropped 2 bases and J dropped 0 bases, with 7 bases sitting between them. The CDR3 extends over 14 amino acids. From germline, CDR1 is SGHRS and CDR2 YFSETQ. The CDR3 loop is CASSLAESTDTQYF. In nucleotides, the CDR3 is TGCGCCAGCAGCTTAGCGGAGAGCACAGATACGCAGTATTTT.

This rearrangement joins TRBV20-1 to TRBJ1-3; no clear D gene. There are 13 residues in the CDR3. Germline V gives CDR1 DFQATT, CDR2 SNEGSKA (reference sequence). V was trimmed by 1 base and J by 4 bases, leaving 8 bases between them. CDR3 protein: CSARVFSGNTIYF. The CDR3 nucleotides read TGCAGTGCTAGAGTTTTTTCCGGAAACACCATATATTTT.

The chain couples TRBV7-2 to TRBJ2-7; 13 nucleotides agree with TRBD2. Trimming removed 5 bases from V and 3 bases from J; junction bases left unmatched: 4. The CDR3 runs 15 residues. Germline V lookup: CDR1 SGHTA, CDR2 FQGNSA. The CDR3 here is CASSPRLAGGYEQYF. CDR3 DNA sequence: TGTGCCAGCAGCCCAAGACTAGCGGGGGGCTACGAGCAGTACTTC.

For the CDR3, the DNA is TGTGCCAGCAGCCGTCGCCTACTAGACCTAATTGGTCTCGAGCAGTACTTC. As protein: CASSRRLLDLIGLEQYF. The genes are TRBV4-2 and TRBJ2-7; D is possibly TRBD2 (5 bases). V was shortened by 4 bases and J by 6 bases, with 25 bases between the two germline ends. The CDR3 is 17 residues long. Looked up from germline, CDR1 is LGHNA and CDR2 is YNFKEQ.

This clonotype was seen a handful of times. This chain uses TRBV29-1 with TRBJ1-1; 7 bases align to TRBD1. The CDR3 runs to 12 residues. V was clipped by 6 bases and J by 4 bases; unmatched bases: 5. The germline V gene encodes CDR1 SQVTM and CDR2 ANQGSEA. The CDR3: CSVSRGFTEAFF. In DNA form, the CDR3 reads TGCAGCGTAAGCAGGGGGTTCACTGAAGCTTTCTTT. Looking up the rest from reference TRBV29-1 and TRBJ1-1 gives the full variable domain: SAVISQKPSRDICQRGTSLTIQCQVDSQVTMMFWYRQQPGQSLTLIATANQGSEATYESGFVIDKFPISRPNLTFSTLTVSNMSPEDSSIYLCSVSRGFTEAFFGQGTRLTVV.

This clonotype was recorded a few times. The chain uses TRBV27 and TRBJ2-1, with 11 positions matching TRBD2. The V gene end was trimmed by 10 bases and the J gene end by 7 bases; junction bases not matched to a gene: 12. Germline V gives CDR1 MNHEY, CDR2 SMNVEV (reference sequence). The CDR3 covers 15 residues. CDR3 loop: CATAFLAGGTNEQFF. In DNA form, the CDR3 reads TGTGCCACTGCCTTCCTAGCGGGGGGAACGAATGAGCAGTTCTTC.

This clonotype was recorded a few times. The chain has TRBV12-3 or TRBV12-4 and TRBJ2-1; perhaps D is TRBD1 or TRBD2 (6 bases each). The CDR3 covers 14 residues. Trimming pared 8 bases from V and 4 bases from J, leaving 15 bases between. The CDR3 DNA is TGTGCCAGCCTCACGGAGGGGGTTTACAATGAGCAGTTCTTC. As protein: CASLTEGVYNEQFF.

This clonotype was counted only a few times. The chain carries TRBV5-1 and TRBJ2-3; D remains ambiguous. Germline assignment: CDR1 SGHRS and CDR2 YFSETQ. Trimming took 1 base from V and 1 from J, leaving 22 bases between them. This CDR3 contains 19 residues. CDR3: CASSLRIVGLQGRTDTQYF. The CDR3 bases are TGCGCCAGCAGCTTGAGGATAGTCGGATTGCAAGGGCGCACAGATACGCAGTATTTT.

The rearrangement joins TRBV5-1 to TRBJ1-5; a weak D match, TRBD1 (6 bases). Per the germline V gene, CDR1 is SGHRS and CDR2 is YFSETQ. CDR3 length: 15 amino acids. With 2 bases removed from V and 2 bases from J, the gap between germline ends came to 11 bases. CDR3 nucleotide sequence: TGCGCCAGCAGCTTACAGGGCACAGGCAATCAGCCCCAGCATTTT. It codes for CASSLQGTGNQPQHF.

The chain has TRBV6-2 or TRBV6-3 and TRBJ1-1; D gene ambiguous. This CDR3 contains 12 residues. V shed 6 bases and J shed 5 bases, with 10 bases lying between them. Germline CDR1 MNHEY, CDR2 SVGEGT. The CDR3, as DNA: TGTGCCAGCAGCCTTATCGGGACTGAAGCTTTCTTT. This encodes CASSLIGTEAFF.